The entry that follows covers one TCR beta chain sequence. The data stem from a study of blood T cell repertoires in COVID-19. Study background: Acute and convalescent COVID-19 samples came from the United States, Italy and Spain. In each case, the material was cDNA or gDNA derived from T cells, B-cell-depleted T cells, or PBMCs.

Germline trimming cut 1 base from V and 1 base from J; bases unmatched to any gene: 4. The CDR3 extends over 15 amino acids. The germline gives CDR1 SGHDT, CDR2 YYEEEE. Methods used by the authors: Estimates of nucleated cell counts were drawn from the amplification of reference gene primers. Assay used: immunoSEQ multiplex PCR; TCRdb lists only in-frame clones, some missing. Clone size and V and J calls were adopted from that table, with D and trimming inferred from the DNA. The table includes roughly 150,000 clones, 80% to 90% detected once. The chain has TRBV5-6 and TRBJ1-1; 7 nucleotides match TRBD1. The sequenced sample was peripheral blood. The TCR originated in a woman in her fifties or sixties with acute or convalescent COVID-19. In DNA, the CDR3 is TGTGCCAGCAGCTTGTTAAAGGGGGCGAACACTGAAGCTTTCTTT. This codes for CASSLLKGANTEAFF.